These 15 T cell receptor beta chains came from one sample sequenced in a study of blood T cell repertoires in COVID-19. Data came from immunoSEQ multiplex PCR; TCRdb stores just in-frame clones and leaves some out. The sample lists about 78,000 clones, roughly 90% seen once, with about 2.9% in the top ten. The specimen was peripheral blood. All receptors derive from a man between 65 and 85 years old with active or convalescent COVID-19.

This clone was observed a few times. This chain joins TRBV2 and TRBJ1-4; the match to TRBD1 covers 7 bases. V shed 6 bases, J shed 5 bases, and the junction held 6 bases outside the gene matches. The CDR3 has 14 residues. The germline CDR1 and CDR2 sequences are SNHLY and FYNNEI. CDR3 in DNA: TGTGCCAGCAGGCAGACAGGGTTGAATGAAAAACTGTTTTTT. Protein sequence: CASRQTGLNEKLFF.

CDR3 in amino acids: CASSPRAGATYEQYF. As DNA, the CDR3 is TGCGCCAGCAGCCCAAGAGCGGGAGCCACCTACGAGCAGTACTTC. V and J are TRBV5-1 and TRBJ2-7; 8 bases map to TRBD2. Germline assignment: CDR1 SGHRS and CDR2 YFSETQ. This CDR3 contains 15 residues. V lost 4 bases to trimming and J lost 2 bases; unmatched junction nucleotides: 8. Complete variable domain (other parts from reference TRBV5-1 and TRBJ2-7): KAGVTQTPRYLIKTRGQQVTLSCSPISGHRSVSWYQQTPGQGLQFLFEYFSETQRNKGNFPGRFSGRQFSNSRSEMNVSTLELGDSALYLCASSPRAGATYEQYFGPGTRLTVT.

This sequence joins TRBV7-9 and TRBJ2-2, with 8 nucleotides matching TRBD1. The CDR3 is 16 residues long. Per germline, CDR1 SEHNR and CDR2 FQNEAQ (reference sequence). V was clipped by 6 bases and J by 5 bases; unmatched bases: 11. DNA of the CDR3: TGTGCCAGCAGTAGTACCAGGGACAGGTCAACCGGGGAGCTGTTTTTT. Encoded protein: CASSSTRDRSTGELFF.

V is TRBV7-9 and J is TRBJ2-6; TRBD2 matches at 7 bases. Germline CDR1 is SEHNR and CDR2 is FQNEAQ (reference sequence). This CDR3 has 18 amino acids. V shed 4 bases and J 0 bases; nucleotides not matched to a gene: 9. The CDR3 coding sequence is TGTGCCAGCAGCTCGCGACGGGGGGATCTCTCTGGGGCCAACGTCCTGACTTTC. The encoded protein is CASSSRRGDLSGANVLTF.

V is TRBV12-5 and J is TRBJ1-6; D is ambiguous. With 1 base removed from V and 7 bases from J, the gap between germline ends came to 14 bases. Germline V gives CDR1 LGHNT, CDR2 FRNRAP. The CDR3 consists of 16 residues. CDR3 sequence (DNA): TGTGCTAGTGGTTTGGGAAGGGAGAGGCGAAATTCACCCCTCCACTTT. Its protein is CASGLGRERRNSPLHF.

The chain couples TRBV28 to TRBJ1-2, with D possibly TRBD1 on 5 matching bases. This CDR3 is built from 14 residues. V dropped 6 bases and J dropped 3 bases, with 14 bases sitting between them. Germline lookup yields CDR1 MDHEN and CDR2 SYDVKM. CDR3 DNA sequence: TGTGCCAGCAGACCCTCCACAGGTTACTATGGCTACACCTTC. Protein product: CASRPSTGYYGYTF.

The CDR3 protein is CASSPRQDTEAFF. The CDR3 bases are TGTGCCAGCTCACCGCGTCAGGACACTGAAGCTTTCTTT. The chain recombines TRBV18 with TRBJ1-1; D unresolved. Trimming cost V 3 bases and J 3 bases, with 8 bases left between them. Germline lookup yields CDR1 KGHSH and CDR2 LQKENI. The CDR3 extends over 13 amino acids.

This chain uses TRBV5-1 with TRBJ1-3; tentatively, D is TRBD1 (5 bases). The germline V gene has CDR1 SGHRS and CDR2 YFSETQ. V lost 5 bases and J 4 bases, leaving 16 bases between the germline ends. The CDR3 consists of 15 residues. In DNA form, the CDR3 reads TGCGCCAGCAGACCAGGGTTAAGGGGAGGAAACACCATATATTTT. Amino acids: CASRPGLRGGNTIYF.

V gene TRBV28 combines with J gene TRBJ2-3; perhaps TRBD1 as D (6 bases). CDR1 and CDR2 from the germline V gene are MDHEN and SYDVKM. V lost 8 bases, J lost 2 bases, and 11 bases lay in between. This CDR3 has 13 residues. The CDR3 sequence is CASLRQDTDTQYF. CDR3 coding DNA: TGTGCCAGCTTAAGACAGGACACAGATACGCAGTATTTT. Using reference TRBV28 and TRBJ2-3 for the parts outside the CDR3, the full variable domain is DVKVTQSSRYLVKRTGEKVFLECVQDMDHENMFWYRQDPGLGLRLIYFSYDVKMKEKGDIPEGYSVSREKKERFSLILESASTNQTSMYLCASLRQDTDTQYFGPGTRLTVL.

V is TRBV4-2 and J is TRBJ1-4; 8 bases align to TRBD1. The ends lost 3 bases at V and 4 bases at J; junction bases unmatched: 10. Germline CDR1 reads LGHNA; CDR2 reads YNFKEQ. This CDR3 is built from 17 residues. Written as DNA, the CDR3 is TGTGCCAGCAGCCACGGCCACGGGGACAGGCTTAATGAAAAACTGTTTTTT. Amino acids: CASSHGHGDRLNEKLFF.

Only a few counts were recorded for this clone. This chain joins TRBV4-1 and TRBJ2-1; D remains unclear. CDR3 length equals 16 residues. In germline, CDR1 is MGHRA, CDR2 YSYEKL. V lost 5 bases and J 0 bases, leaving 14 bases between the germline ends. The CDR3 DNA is TGCGCCAGCAGCTCGAGACACGCGAGCTCCTACAATGAGCAGTTCTTC. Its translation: CASSSRHASSYNEQFF.

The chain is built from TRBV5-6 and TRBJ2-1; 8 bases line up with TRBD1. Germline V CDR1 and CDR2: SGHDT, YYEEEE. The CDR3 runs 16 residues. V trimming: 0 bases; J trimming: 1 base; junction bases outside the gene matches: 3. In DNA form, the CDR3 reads TGTGCCAGCAGCTTGGCGTACAGGGGGTCCTACAATGAGCAGTTCTTC. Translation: CASSLAYRGSYNEQFF.

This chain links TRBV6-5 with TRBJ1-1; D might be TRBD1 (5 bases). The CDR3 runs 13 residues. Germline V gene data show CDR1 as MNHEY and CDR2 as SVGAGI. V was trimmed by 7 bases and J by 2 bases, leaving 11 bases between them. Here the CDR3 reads CASTGTLNTEAFF. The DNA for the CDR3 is TGTGCCAGCACAGGGACTTTAAACACTGAAGCTTTCTTT.

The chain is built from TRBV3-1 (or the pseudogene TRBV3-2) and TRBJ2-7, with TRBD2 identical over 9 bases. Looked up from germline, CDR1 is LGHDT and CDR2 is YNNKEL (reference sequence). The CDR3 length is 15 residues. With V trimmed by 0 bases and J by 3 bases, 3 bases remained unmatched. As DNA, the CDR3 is TGTGCCAGCAGCCAAGATGCTAGCGGGGTCTACGAGCAGTACTTC. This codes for CASSQDASGVYEQYF.

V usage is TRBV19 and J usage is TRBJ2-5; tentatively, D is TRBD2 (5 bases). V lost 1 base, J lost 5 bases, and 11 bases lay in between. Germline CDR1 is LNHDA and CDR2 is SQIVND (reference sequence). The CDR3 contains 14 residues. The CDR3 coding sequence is TGTGCCAGTAGTATAGGGTTCCGAGGGGAGACCCAGTACTTC. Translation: CASSIGFRGETQYF.